Listed below are T cell receptor beta chains from one sample, sequenced in a study of control samples from healthy donors and cancer patients. Clones were read by immunoSEQ multiplex PCR, and TCRdb kept only the in-frame ones, dropping some. Here the sample spans 100,000 to 150,000 clones, 80% to 95% being singletons. Input material: PBMCs. Receptors originate from a man older than 75 with head and neck cancer. Each CDR3 is given with its conserved first and last residue. The D gene is left open where the match is weak. The size of a clone is reported for some rows only, either as once, few or many, or as a class for expanded clones.

j_gene: TRBJ2-2; len: 12; d_gene: NA; abundance: NA; v_gene: TRBV27; CDR3nt: TGTGCCAGCAGTAAGGGGGTCGGGGAGCTGTTTTTT; CDR3aa: CASSKGVGELFF
j_gene: TRBJ2-7; len: 17; d_gene: NA; abundance: NA; v_gene: TRBV5-1; CDR3nt: TGCGCCAGCAGCTTGCTGACAGATTTCAAGGGGGCCTACGAGCAGTACTTC; CDR3aa: CASSLLTDFKGAYEQYF
j_gene: TRBJ2-5; len: 13; d_gene: NA; abundance: few; v_gene: TRBV3-1/TRBV3-2; CDR3nt: TGTGCCAGCAGCCTATTAGCGACAGAGACCCAGTACTTC; CDR3aa: CASSLLATETQYF
j_gene: TRBJ1-5; len: 15; d_gene: NA; abundance: NA; v_gene: TRBV6-5; CDR3nt: TGTGCCAGCAGAGCACTTCCCTATAGCAATCAGCCCCAGCATTTT; CDR3aa: CASRALPYSNQPQHF
j_gene: TRBJ2-6; len: 19; d_gene: TRBD1; abundance: NA; v_gene: TRBV5-5; CDR3nt: TGTGCCAGCAGCTTGGTTCTCCAGGGGGTTCCCTCTGGGGCCAACGTCCTGACTTTC; CDR3aa: CASSLVLQGVPSGANVLTF
j_gene: TRBJ2-7; len: 16; d_gene: NA; abundance: once; v_gene: TRBV14; CDR3nt: TGTGCCAGCAGCCCCCTCAGGGGGACTGTCTCCTACGAGCAGTACTTC; CDR3aa: CASSPLRGTVSYEQYF
j_gene: TRBJ2-5; len: 14; d_gene: NA; abundance: NA; v_gene: TRBV3-1/TRBV3-2; CDR3nt: TGTGCCAGCAGCCCTTCGGGACTTCTAGAGACCCAGTACTTC; CDR3aa: CASSPSGLLETQYF
j_gene: TRBJ1-6; len: 15; d_gene: NA; abundance: NA; v_gene: TRBV6-5; CDR3nt: TGTGCCAGCAGTACCAACAGGGCAACGAATTCACCCCTCCACTTT; CDR3aa: CASSTNRATNSPLHF
j_gene: TRBJ2-7; len: 14; d_gene: NA; abundance: few; v_gene: TRBV4-1; CDR3nt: TGCGCCAGCAGCTCCCTGGGAAGAACTGGCGAGCAGTACTTC; CDR3aa: CASSSLGRTGEQYF
j_gene: TRBJ1-2; len: 14; d_gene: NA; abundance: NA; v_gene: TRBV15; CDR3nt: TGTGCCACCAGCAGAGAAAACAGAGACTATGGCTACACCTTC; CDR3aa: CATSRENRDYGYTF